This TCR beta chain derives from a study of blood T cell repertoires in COVID-19. As for the study in general: Samples of COVID-19 (acute and convalescent) were obtained from the United States, Italy and Spain. T cells, B-cell-depleted T cells, or PBMCs provided the cDNA or gDNA that served as material.

V was clipped by 7 bases and J by 4 bases; unmatched bases: 6. Germline loops: CDR1 ENHRY, CDR2 SYGVKD. This CDR3 has 13 amino acids. Under the authors' procedure: Reference gene primers were amplified, and this amplification served to estimate nucleated cell counts. The table came from immunoSEQ multiplex PCR; TCRdb's copy has only in-frame clones and leaves some out. D and trimming were read from the DNA, whereas the V and J calls and clone size are those reported in that table. This table holds about 100,000 clones, 70% to 90% found once. The origin of this receptor is a human donor in a cohort sampled during active COVID-19. The chain combines TRBV10-3 with TRBJ1-2, with TRBD1 matching 7 bases. The specimen was peripheral blood. In nucleotides, the CDR3 is TGTGCCATCACTATGACAGGGATCTATGGCTACACCTTC. Residues: CAITMTGIYGYTF.